One sample yielded the 22 T cell receptor beta chains listed below, sequenced in a study of chemoradiotherapy in HPV16-positive cancers. Repertoires were generated with immunoSEQ multiplex PCR, while TCRdb's copy carries only in-frame clones and drops some. The sample records about 8,700 clones, approximately 79% being singletons. The material was obtained from a patient who underwent chemoradiotherapy. These TCRs come from a human donor with HPV-associated anogenital cancer.

The chain couples TRBV6-5 to TRBJ2-5; 7 bases fit TRBD2. CDR1 is MNHEY and CDR2 is SVGAGI in the germline V gene. CDR3 size: 15 residues. V gave up 3 bases and J gave up 1 base; unmatched junction bases: 5. CDR3 loop: CASSYRRGGQETQYF. CDR3 nucleotide sequence: TGTGCCAGCAGTTATCGTCGCGGGGGCCAAGAGACCCAGTACTTC.

This sequence joins TRBV18 and TRBJ2-3; 9 nucleotides match TRBD2. The V gene's germline CDR1 is KGHSH and CDR2 LQKENI. The CDR3 extends over 15 amino acids. J lost 2 bases, V lost 6 bases, and 6 bases had no gene match. The CDR3 sequence: CASSKTSGNTDTQYF. CDR3 sequence (DNA): TGTGCCAGCTCCAAGACTAGCGGTAACACAGATACGCAGTATTTT.

The gene calls are TRBV5-4 and TRBJ1-1; no clear D gene. Germline V gene sequence: CDR1 SGHNT, CDR2 YYREEE (reference sequence). The CDR3 sequence is 15 residues long. Trimming removed 3 bases from V and 1 base from J, with 13 bases in between. For the CDR3, the DNA is TGTGCCAGCAGCTGGACCGGGAATACGAACACTGAAGCTTTCTTT. Protein sequence: CASSWTGNTNTEAFF. Full variable domain (outside the CDR3, taken from reference TRBV5-4 and TRBJ1-1): ETGVTQSPTHLIKTRGQQVTLRCSSQSGHNTVSWYQQALGQGPQFIFQYYREEENGRGNFPPRFSGLQFPNYSSELNVNALELDDSALYLCASSWTGNTNTEAFFGQGTRLTVV.

V usage is TRBV28 and J usage is TRBJ1-5; 7 bases match TRBD1. Germline V gene sequence: CDR1 MDHEN, CDR2 SYDVKM. This CDR3 has 15 residues. The V and J ends lost 9 bases and 5 bases, in that order; junction bases with no gene match: 13. The CDR3 reads CASRGVRGLDQPQHF. For the CDR3, the DNA is TGTGCCAGTCGGGGCGTGAGGGGGCTGGATCAGCCCCAGCATTTT.

The rearrangement joins TRBV4-3 to TRBJ1-2, with D perhaps matching TRBD1 (6 bases). CDR1 and CDR2 (germline): LGHNA, YSLEER. Trimming shortened V by 0 bases and J by 3 bases, and 17 bases separated the two germline ends. The CDR3 covers 17 residues. CDR3 in amino acids: CASSQDQIGGAYYGYTF. The CDR3 DNA sequence: TGCGCCAGCAGCCAAGATCAAATTGGGGGCGCGTACTATGGCTACACCTTC.

The chain is built from TRBV2 and TRBJ2-3, with D tentatively TRBD1 (5 bases). Germline loops: CDR1 SNHLY, CDR2 FYNNEI. V was shortened by 4 bases and J by 4 bases, with 9 bases between the two germline ends. There are 13 residues in the CDR3. Here the CDR3 reads CASSGGNPDTQYF. The CDR3 nucleotides read TGTGCCAGCAGTGGGGGCAACCCAGATACGCAGTATTTT. The full variable domain, with the rest looked up from reference TRBV2 and TRBJ2-3, is EPEVTQTPSHQVTQMGQEVILRCVPISNHLYFYWYRQILGQKVEFLVSFYNNEISEKSEIFDDQFSVERPDGSNFTLKIRSTKLEDSAMYFCASSGGNPDTQYFGPGTRLTVL.

The chain carries TRBV27 and TRBJ2-2, with 8 bases that match TRBD2. Germline V lookup: CDR1 MNHEY, CDR2 SMNVEV (reference sequence). The trim removed 6 bases at V and 1 base at J, leaving 4 bases unmatched. The CDR3 loop spans 15 amino acids. The CDR3 reads CASRMAGGNTGELFF. The CDR3 DNA reads as TGTGCCAGCAGGATGGCGGGAGGGAACACCGGGGAGCTGTTTTTT.

This chain links TRBV6-4 with TRBJ2-1; 9 bases agree with TRBD2. Per the germline V gene, CDR1 is MRHNA and CDR2 is SNTAGT. With 3 bases clipped from V and 3 bases from J, the junction kept 0 bases outside the gene matches. This CDR3 region has 14 residues. The CDR3 nucleotides read TGTGCCAGCAGTGAGCGGGAGGGCTACAATGAGCAGTTCTTC. The encoded protein is CASSEREGYNEQFF.

The chain couples TRBV10-3 to TRBJ1-2; 10 bases are a match to TRBD1. Germline CDR1 ENHRY, CDR2 SYGVKD. V lost 8 bases and J lost 0; bases outside the gene matches: 12. This CDR3 comprises 17 residues. This CDR3 is CAISSRDRGGPNYGYTF. DNA for the CDR3: TGTGCCATCTCAAGTCGGGACAGGGGTGGACCTAACTATGGCTACACCTTC.

CDR3 region: CASRPGWDSNEKLFF. CDR3 sequence (DNA): TGTGCCAGCAGGCCTGGGTGGGACAGTAATGAAAAACTGTTTTTT. This sequence joins TRBV6-5 and TRBJ1-4, with 7 bases aligning to TRBD1. The CDR3 has 15 residues. The V gene end was trimmed by 6 bases and the J gene end by 4 bases; junction bases not matched to a gene: 8. CDR1 is MNHEY and CDR2 is SVGAGI in the germline V gene.

V usage is TRBV9 and J usage is TRBJ1-3; D remains ambiguous. CDR3 size: 13 residues. V lost 3 bases and J lost 4, with 8 bases in between. Germline assignment: CDR1 SGDLS and CDR2 YYNGEE. CDR3 DNA sequence: TGTGCCAGCAGCGGGCCCTCGGGAAACACCATATATTTT. Amino acid sequence: CASSGPSGNTIYF.

The rearrangement links TRBV19 to TRBJ2-1; TRBD2 aligns across 10 bases. The ends lost 4 bases at V and 4 bases at J; junction bases unmatched: 7. This CDR3 has 16 amino acids. Germline CDR1 is LNHDA and CDR2 is SQIVND (reference sequence). CDR3 in amino acids: CASSTPGLAAYNEQFF. Here the CDR3 DNA reads TGTGCCAGTAGTACCCCCGGACTAGCGGCGTACAATGAGCAGTTCTTC.

The CDR3 region is CAWKVEGLNYGYTF. CDR3 coding DNA: TGTGCCTGGAAAGTAGAGGGACTGAACTATGGCTACACCTTC. V gene TRBV30 combines with J gene TRBJ1-2, with D possibly matching TRBD1 (5 bases). Trimming left V 4 bases short and J 2 bases short, with 14 bases between. This CDR3 has 14 amino acids. The germline V gene encodes CDR1 GTSNPN and CDR2 SVGIG (reference sequence).

The chain is built from TRBV21-1 and TRBJ1-4. TRBV21-1 constitutes a pseudogene. This CDR3 contains 16 residues. CDR3 nucleotides: TGTGCCAGCAGCTATGGGACGGGGGAAAAAAATGAAAAACTGTTTTTT. Amino acids: CASSYGTGEKNEKLFF.

This sequence joins TRBV7-9 and TRBJ1-2; D not resolved. The CDR3 covers 12 residues. CDR1 and CDR2 from the germline V gene are SEHNR and FQNEAQ (reference sequence). V was shortened by 3 bases and J by 6 bases, with 8 bases between the two germline ends. The CDR3 reads CASSFHTDGYTF. The CDR3 DNA sequence: TGTGCCAGCAGCTTTCACACCGATGGCTACACCTTC.

The J gene is TRBJ2-7, the V gene TRBV29-1; 10 positions match TRBD2. The ends lost 4 bases at V and 3 bases at J; junction bases unmatched: 3. Germline CDR1 is SQVTM and CDR2 is ANQGSEA. The CDR3 has 13 amino acids. The CDR3 loop reads CSVAPSGSYEQYF. In nucleotides, the CDR3 is TGCAGCGTTGCCCCTAGCGGGAGCTACGAGCAGTACTTC.

The chain joins TRBV30 to TRBJ1-5, with a weak D call TRBD1 (5 bases). CDR3 length: 13 amino acids. Germline CDR1 reads GTSNPN; CDR2 reads SVGIG (reference sequence). V was pared by 2 bases and J by 1 base, with 6 bases between. DNA for the CDR3: TGTGCCTGGAGTAGGGACAGCAATCAGCCCCAGCATTTT. Its protein product is CAWSRDSNQPQHF.

The chain combines TRBV2 with TRBJ2-5; D possibly corresponds to TRBD2 (5 bases). The CDR3 runs to 17 residues. Looked up from germline, CDR1 is SNHLY and CDR2 is FYNNEI. Trimming cost V 7 bases and J 0 bases, with 21 bases left between them. The CDR3 protein is CASTRGSGTLNQETQYF. As DNA, the CDR3 is TGTGCCAGCACCAGAGGAAGCGGCACCCTGAACCAAGAGACCCAGTACTTC.

The chain couples TRBV5-1 to TRBJ2-1; 7 bases agree with TRBD2. The CDR3 contains 15 residues. The V gene end was trimmed by 5 bases and the J gene end by 2 bases; junction bases not matched to a gene: 7. CDR1 is SGHRS and CDR2 is YFSETQ in the germline V gene. CDR3 DNA sequence: TGCGCCAGCAGAACAACTAGCGACCCCTACAATGAGCAGTTCTTC. Translating it yields CASRTTSDPYNEQFF. Together with reference TRBV5-1 and TRBJ2-1, the CDR3 gives the full variable domain: KAGVTQTPRYLIKTRGQQVTLSCSPISGHRSVSWYQQTPGQGLQFLFEYFSETQRNKGNFPGRFSGRQFSNSRSEMNVSTLELGDSALYLCASRTTSDPYNEQFFGPGTRLTVL.

The chain combines TRBV4-1 with TRBJ1-5, with D possibly matching TRBD1 (5 bases). Germline loops: CDR1 MGHRA, CDR2 YSYEKL. CDR3 length equals 16 residues. V was shortened by 0 bases and J by 2 bases, with 11 bases between the two germline ends. CDR3 nucleotide sequence: TGCGCCAGCAGCCAAGATTGGCAGGGCGGCAATCAGCCCCAGCATTTT. Residues: CASSQDWQGGNQPQHF.

The chain carries TRBV6-4 and TRBJ2-1; 11 bases fit TRBD2. Trimming cost V 0 bases and J 6 bases; bases outside gene matches: 1. The V gene's germline CDR1 is MRHNA and CDR2 SNTAGT. The CDR3 is made up of 15 amino acids. The chain's CDR3 is CASSDSGLAGNEQFF. In DNA, the CDR3 is TGTGCCAGCAGTGACTCAGGACTAGCGGGCAATGAGCAGTTCTTC.

This sequence joins TRBV28 and TRBJ2-7; D is possibly TRBD1 (6 bases). Trimming shortened V by 6 bases and J by 2 bases, and 14 bases separated the two germline ends. This CDR3 comprises 14 residues. Per the germline V gene, CDR1 is MDHEN and CDR2 is SYDVKM. The CDR3 sequence: CASSLQGNAYEQYF. CDR3 DNA sequence: TGTGCCAGCAGCCTACAGGGAAACGCCTACGAGCAGTACTTC.